These 13 T cell receptor beta chains were sequenced from one sample in a study of neurological immune-mediated disorders. Documented time point: technical triplicate 1. TCRdb analysed the 5' RACE reads with MiXCR anew, one entry per CDR3 protein. The data hold 35,000 to 40,000 distinct CDR3 sequences, with 11% observed a single time. Material: PBMCs. The receptors were gathered from a man aged 55-75 years with HTLV-1-associated myelopathy (HAM/TSP).

In its sample, this clonotype was seen many times. V usage is TRBV20-1 and J usage is TRBJ2-4; D gene ambiguous. Germline V lookup: CDR1 DFQATT, CDR2 SNEGSKA (reference sequence). This CDR3 is built from 13 residues. The CDR3 protein is CSFESVAKNIQYF. CDR3 coding DNA: TGCAGCTTCGAAAGTGTAGCCAAAAACATTCAGTACTTC.

Ten or more counts support this clonotype. At one of its ends the junction is not consistent with the germline gene, which may arise from a read error. The chain couples TRBV20-1 to TRBJ1-4, with TRBD1 matching over 7 bases. The CDR3 consists of 14 residues. Germline CDR1 reads DFQATT; CDR2 reads SNEGSKA (reference sequence). The CDR3 sequence: CSAEPGQLNEKVFF. The DNA for the CDR3 is TGCAGTGCGGAGCCGGGACAGTTAAATGAAAAAGTGTTTTTT.

This clonotype has ten or more counts. The rearrangement uses TRBV24-1 and TRBJ2-3; 9 bases agree with TRBD2. J was trimmed by 2 bases and V by 9 bases; bases with no gene match: 5. The CDR3 runs to 14 residues. Germline V gene lookup returns CDR1 KGHDR and CDR2 SFDVKD. CDR3 DNA: TGTGCCACCGAAGCTAGCGGGAACACAGATACGCAGTATTTT. It encodes CATEASGNTDTQYF.

There are many counts of this clonotype. The chain employs TRBV5-6 and TRBJ2-1; D is uncertain. Germline values: CDR1 SGHDT, CDR2 YYEEEE. The CDR3 is 16 amino acids. Deletions cut 4 bases from V and 3 bases from J, with 17 bases between. This CDR3 reads CASSLTRQAHYNEQFF. The CDR3 bases are TGTGCCAGCAGCCTAACGAGGCAGGCGCACTACAATGAGCAGTTCTTC.

This clonotype has at least ten counts. The chain carries TRBV19 and TRBJ2-7, with 9 bases aligning to TRBD2. This CDR3 is 16 amino acids long. With V trimmed by 5 bases and J by 6 bases, 14 bases remained unmatched. The germline V gene encodes CDR1 LNHDA and CDR2 SQIVND (reference sequence). As DNA, the CDR3 is TGTGCCAGTAGTCGACTAGCGGAAGGGAAAGAAGGCGAGCAGTACTTC. Amino acids: CASSRLAEGKEGEQYF.

This clonotype came up many times. V and J are TRBV7-8 and TRBJ1-5; no firm D call. V was pared by 3 bases and J by 2 bases, with 11 bases between. The CDR3 contains 15 residues. CDR1 SGHVS and CDR2 FQNEAQ come from the germline V gene. The CDR3 sequence is CASSFSTPGNQPQHF. CDR3 coding DNA: TGTGCCAGCAGCTTTTCAACCCCGGGCAATCAGCCCCAGCATTTT.

In this sample, this clonotype turned up a few times. The chain combines TRBV2 with TRBJ1-3; no definite D call. The CDR3 loop spans 12 amino acids. Germline V lookup: CDR1 SNHLY, CDR2 FYNNEI. Trimming cost V 3 bases and J 2 bases, with 2 bases left between them. In DNA, the CDR3 is TGTGCCAGCAGTGAGACTGGAAACACCATATATTTT. Protein: CASSETGNTIYF.

This clonotype was found many times. This sequence joins TRBV5-6 and TRBJ2-2; maybe TRBD1 (6 bases). Germline V gives CDR1 SGHDT, CDR2 YYEEEE. Trimming pared 0 bases from V and 7 bases from J, leaving 16 bases between. The length of the CDR3 is 16 residues. The CDR3 is CASSLVPGVTGGELFF. The CDR3, as DNA: TGTGCCAGCAGCTTGGTGCCAGGGGTTACGGGCGGGGAGCTGTTTTTT. Based on the CDR3 plus reference TRBV5-6 and TRBJ2-2, the full variable domain is DAGVTQSPTHLIKTRGQQVTLRCSPKSGHDTVSWYQQALGQGPQFIFQYYEEEERQRGNFPDRFSGHQFPNYSSELNVNALLLGDSALYLCASSLVPGVTGGELFFGEGSRLTVL.

This clonotype was counted at least ten times. This sequence joins TRBV29-1 and TRBJ1-4; D is possibly TRBD1 (6 bases). The CDR3 covers 15 residues. The V and J ends lost 7 bases and 7 bases respectively, with 22 bases between them. Germline assignment: CDR1 SQVTM and CDR2 ANQGSEA. CDR3 loop: CSAAVEPGGFEKLFF. CDR3 DNA: TGCAGCGCCGCCGTCGAGCCGGGGGGCTTTGAAAAACTGTTTTTT.

The gene calls are TRBV5-8 and TRBJ1-1; 10 positions agree with TRBD1. The germline gives CDR1 SGHTS, CDR2 YDEGEE. There are 15 residues in the CDR3. V trimming: 3 bases; J trimming: 4 bases; junction bases outside the gene matches: 6. The CDR3 loop is CASSSGDRGGTEAFF. The CDR3 nucleotides read TGTGCCAGCAGCTCGGGGGACAGGGGAGGCACTGAAGCTTTCTTT.

The sample holds many counts of this clonotype. J is TRBJ2-1 and V is TRBV11-2, with D unclear. Trimming removed 0 bases from V and 3 bases from J, with 6 bases in between. CDR1 and CDR2 (germline): SGHAT, FQNNGV. CDR3 length: 14 residues. The CDR3: CASSLDSFYNEQFF. DNA of the CDR3: TGTGCCAGCAGCTTAGACAGCTTCTACAATGAGCAGTTCTTC.

This clonotype was recorded many times. V usage is TRBV20-1 and J usage is TRBJ1-5; 9 bases are a match to TRBD1. Germline V gene data show CDR1 as DFQATT and CDR2 as SNEGSKA (reference sequence). CDR3 length equals 16 residues. V dropped 5 bases and J dropped 0; count of bases not matched to a gene: 8. The CDR3 DNA follows: TGCAGTGCTCGACAGGGGGGGGGGTATAGCAATCAGCCCCAGCATTTT. It specifies CSARQGGGYSNQPQHF.

This clonotype ranks as medium-sized. V and J are TRBV20-1 and TRBJ2-1; 7 bases match TRBD2. CDR3 size: 15 residues. CDR1 and CDR2 from the germline V gene are DFQATT and SNEGSKA (reference sequence). The J segment lost 5 bases and the V segment lost 5 bases, leaving 12 bases of the junction unmatched. CDR3 bases: TGCAGTGCTCCCACTGGCGGGAGAAACCACAATGAGCAGTTCTTC. This gives the protein CSAPTGGRNHNEQFF.